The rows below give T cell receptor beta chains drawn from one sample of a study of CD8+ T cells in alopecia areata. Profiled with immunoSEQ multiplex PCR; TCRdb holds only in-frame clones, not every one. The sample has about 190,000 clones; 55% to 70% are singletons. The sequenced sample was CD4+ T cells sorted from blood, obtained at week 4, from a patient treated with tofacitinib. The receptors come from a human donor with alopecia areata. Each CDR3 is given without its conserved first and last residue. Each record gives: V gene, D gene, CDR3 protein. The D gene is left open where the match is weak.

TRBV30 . AWSPYGTWDEQY
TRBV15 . ATSRDGRAYGYT
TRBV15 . ATSLSYNEQF
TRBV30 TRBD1 AWSVLDRGHEQY
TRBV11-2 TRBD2 ASSLELAGARNYEQY
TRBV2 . ASAAAARGVGETQY
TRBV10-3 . AIKKDILGETQY
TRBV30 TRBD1 AWSGKRQGTEAF
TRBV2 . ASSATVQPQH
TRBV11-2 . ASSSEVYNEQF
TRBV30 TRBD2 AGTVGRAGEQF
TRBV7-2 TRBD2 ASRRRLAGAGETQY
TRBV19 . ASSRDLSYEQY
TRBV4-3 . ASSHPGDRNNEQF
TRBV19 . ASSSYNEQF
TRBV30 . AWSVRRVYYGYT
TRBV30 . AWRAPGHQPQH
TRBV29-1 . SVRTGAYEQY
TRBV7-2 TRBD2 ASSPHAGGGD
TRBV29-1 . SVGTIDEQF
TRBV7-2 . ASSLYPISQPQH
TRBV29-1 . SVGTTYEQY
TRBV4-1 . ASSQGQNQETQY
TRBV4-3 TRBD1 ASSRSPGGKYGYT
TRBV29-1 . SAEGGGLSYNEQF
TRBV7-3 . ASSSKGSGTEAF